This is a list of T cell receptor beta chains from one sample in a study of CD8+ T cells in alopecia areata. TCRdb's table, derived via immunoSEQ multiplex PCR, lists solely in-frame clones and lacks some. The sample yields 150,000 or so clones, under 60% seen once. The sample here was CD4+ T cells sorted from blood, taken at week 0. Receptor source: a human donor with alopecia areata. The CDR3 runs from the conserved cysteine through the conserved F or W. D genes are given only for firm matches. Where a row states a size, it is once, few, many or the class of an expanded clone; other rows omit it.

clone_size: NA; d_call: TRBD2; j_call: TRBJ2-3; v_call: TRBV4-3; cdr3_nt: TGCGCCAGCAGCCAAGACGTTAGCGGGGGGGCCGCAGATACGCAGTATTTT; cdr3_aa: CASSQDVSGGAADTQYF
clone_size: NA; d_call: NA; j_call: TRBJ2-5; v_call: TRBV30; cdr3_nt: TGTGCCTGGAGGCGACCCGGCCAAGAGACCCAGTACTTC; cdr3_aa: CAWRRPGQETQYF
clone_size: NA; d_call: NA; j_call: TRBJ1-1; v_call: TRBV6-5; cdr3_nt: TGTGCCAGCAGTACTAAGAGCAGGGGTAACACTGAAGCTTTCTTT; cdr3_aa: CASSTKSRGNTEAFF
clone_size: once; d_call: TRBD2; j_call: TRBJ2-5; v_call: TRBV9; cdr3_nt: TGTGCCAGCAGCGTAGGCCTAGCGGGGGGGCCGGAGACCCAGTACTTC; cdr3_aa: CASSVGLAGGPETQYF
clone_size: NA; d_call: NA; j_call: TRBJ2-1; v_call: TRBV5-5; cdr3_nt: TGTGCCAGCAGCCTGCGATCCCCGGGACCCCGAAATGAGCAGTTCTTC; cdr3_aa: CASSLRSPGPRNEQFF
clone_size: NA; d_call: NA; j_call: TRBJ1-4; v_call: TRBV19; cdr3_nt: TGTGCCAGTGCCGTGTCACTAGGGCATGAAAAACTGTTTTTT; cdr3_aa: CASAVSLGHEKLFF
clone_size: NA; d_call: NA; j_call: TRBJ2-7; v_call: TRBV2; cdr3_nt: TGTGCCAGCAGTGATTTTCTGGCTTCCTGGGGTTCAGAGGCCCACGAGCAGTACTTC; cdr3_aa: CASSDFLASWGSEAHEQYF
clone_size: NA; d_call: NA; j_call: TRBJ2-7; v_call: TRBV27; cdr3_nt: TGTGCCAGCAGAGTAGCGGCCAACGAGCAGTACTTC; cdr3_aa: CASRVAANEQYF
clone_size: NA; d_call: TRBD1; j_call: TRBJ2-7; v_call: TRBV5-1; cdr3_nt: TGCGCCAGCAGCTTGGCCGACAGGGACGATATCGAGCAGTACTTC; cdr3_aa: CASSLADRDDIEQYF
clone_size: few; d_call: TRBD1; j_call: TRBJ2-1; v_call: TRBV7-9; cdr3_nt: TGTGCCACCGGACCGGGACAGGCTTACAATGAGCAGTTCTTC; cdr3_aa: CATGPGQAYNEQFF
clone_size: NA; d_call: NA; j_call: TRBJ1-4; v_call: TRBV9; cdr3_nt: TGTGCCAGCAGCGTAGAGGAAGGAACTAATGAAAAACTGTTTTTT; cdr3_aa: CASSVEEGTNEKLFF
clone_size: NA; d_call: NA; j_call: TRBJ2-5; v_call: TRBV4-1; cdr3_nt: TGCGCCAGCAGCCGGCAGGACCAAGAGACCCAGTACTTC; cdr3_aa: CASSRQDQETQYF
clone_size: few; d_call: TRBD2; j_call: TRBJ2-5; v_call: TRBV7-2; cdr3_nt: TGTGCCAGCAGCTTAGGGCTAGCGGAAGAGACCCAGTACTTC; cdr3_aa: CASSLGLAEETQYF
clone_size: NA; d_call: TRBD1; j_call: TRBJ1-5; v_call: TRBV11-2; cdr3_nt: TGTGCCAGCTCCCCGGGACAGGTTGGCGGTCAGCCCCAGCATTTT; cdr3_aa: CASSPGQVGGQPQHF
clone_size: NA; d_call: NA; j_call: TRBJ2-3; v_call: TRBV30; cdr3_nt: TGTGCCTGGGATATCGGAGATACGCAGTATTTT; cdr3_aa: CAWDIGDTQYF
clone_size: NA; d_call: TRBD2; j_call: TRBJ2-5; v_call: TRBV7-9; cdr3_nt: TGTGCCAGCAGCTTACCTTCTAGCGGAAAAGAGACCCAGTACTTC; cdr3_aa: CASSLPSSGKETQYF
clone_size: NA; d_call: NA; j_call: TRBJ2-1; v_call: TRBV5-1; cdr3_nt: TGCGCCAGCAGCTTGGGACCCACAGGGACTGGGAATGAGCAGTTCTTC; cdr3_aa: CASSLGPTGTGNEQFF
clone_size: few; d_call: NA; j_call: TRBJ2-3; v_call: TRBV4-3; cdr3_nt: TGCGCCAGCAGACAAGATGGGAGCAGCGTAGGGGATACGCAGTATTTT; cdr3_aa: CASRQDGSSVGDTQYF
clone_size: NA; d_call: NA; j_call: TRBJ2-2; v_call: TRBV5-1; cdr3_nt: TGCGCCAGCAGAGAGGCCCCGAACACCGGGGAGCTGTTTTTT; cdr3_aa: CASREAPNTGELFF
clone_size: few; d_call: NA; j_call: TRBJ1-6; v_call: TRBV6-5; cdr3_nt: TGTGCCAGCCAAGATGGGGGGCCTATTGGTTCACCCCTCCACTTT; cdr3_aa: CASQDGGPIGSPLHF
clone_size: NA; d_call: TRBD1; j_call: TRBJ1-1; v_call: TRBV7-2; cdr3_nt: TGTGCCAGCAGCTTGGACAGGGGTGGGACTGAAGCTTTCTTT; cdr3_aa: CASSLDRGGTEAFF
clone_size: NA; d_call: TRBD1; j_call: TRBJ1-2; v_call: TRBV6-5; cdr3_nt: TGTGCCAGCAGTTACAGGACAGGGGATGGCGGCTACACCTTC; cdr3_aa: CASSYRTGDGGYTF
clone_size: NA; d_call: TRBD2; j_call: TRBJ2-1; v_call: TRBV29-1; cdr3_nt: TGCAGCGTTGAAACTAGCGGGGCATCTGGGAATGAGCAGTTCTTC; cdr3_aa: CSVETSGASGNEQFF
clone_size: once; d_call: NA; j_call: TRBJ2-2; v_call: TRBV6-1; cdr3_nt: TGTGCCAGCAGTGAAATGGCGGCCACCGGGGAGCTGTTTTTT; cdr3_aa: CASSEMAATGELFF
clone_size: NA; d_call: NA; j_call: TRBJ1-1; v_call: TRBV15; cdr3_nt: TGTGCCACCGCGATAGGAAGGAGCACTGAAGCTTTCTTT; cdr3_aa: CATAIGRSTEAFF
clone_size: NA; d_call: NA; j_call: TRBJ2-7; v_call: TRBV5-1; cdr3_nt: TGCGCCAGCAGCACGGCCCAGGGGAACTCCTACGAGCAGTACTTC; cdr3_aa: CASSTAQGNSYEQYF
clone_size: NA; d_call: TRBD2; j_call: TRBJ2-5; v_call: TRBV9; cdr3_nt: TGTGCCAGCAGCGTTCCCCTAGCGGGGGGGCAAGAGACCCAGTACTTC; cdr3_aa: CASSVPLAGGQETQYF
clone_size: NA; d_call: NA; j_call: TRBJ2-3; v_call: TRBV5-4; cdr3_nt: TGTGCCAGCAGCCCCCGGGGAAAGGGCGCAGATACGCAGTATTTT; cdr3_aa: CASSPRGKGADTQYF
clone_size: NA; d_call: TRBD1; j_call: TRBJ1-4; v_call: TRBV2; cdr3_nt: TGTGCCAGCAGTTCGGACAGGGCGAGTGAAAAACTGTTTTTT; cdr3_aa: CASSSDRASEKLFF
clone_size: NA; d_call: TRBD1; j_call: TRBJ2-5; v_call: TRBV5-1; cdr3_nt: TGCGCCAGCAGCTACGGACAGGGTTTAGGAGAGACCCAGTACTTC; cdr3_aa: CASSYGQGLGETQYF
clone_size: NA; d_call: NA; j_call: TRBJ2-1; v_call: TRBV6-5; cdr3_nt: TGTGCCAGCAGTTACGACTACTACAATGAGCAGTTCTTC; cdr3_aa: CASSYDYYNEQFF
clone_size: NA; d_call: NA; j_call: TRBJ2-7; v_call: TRBV7-8; cdr3_nt: TGTGCCAGCAGCTTGGGACTGAACTCCTACGAGCAGTACTTC; cdr3_aa: CASSLGLNSYEQYF
clone_size: NA; d_call: NA; j_call: TRBJ1-2; v_call: TRBV27; cdr3_nt: TGTGCCAGCAGTCCGCACCTTTCTTCTCCTATAGGATCCTATGGCTACACCTTC; cdr3_aa: CASSPHLSSPIGSYGYTF
clone_size: once; d_call: NA; j_call: TRBJ2-5; v_call: TRBV7-6; cdr3_nt: TGTGCCAGCAGCTTAGTAAAAGAGACCCAGTACTTC; cdr3_aa: CASSLVKETQYF
clone_size: NA; d_call: NA; j_call: TRBJ1-2; v_call: TRBV2; cdr3_nt: TGTGCCAGCATTCGGAACAGCGACTATGGCTACACCTTC; cdr3_aa: CASIRNSDYGYTF
clone_size: NA; d_call: NA; j_call: TRBJ2-3; v_call: TRBV4-1; cdr3_nt: TGCGCCAGCAGCCAAGAGCAGGGGAGCACAGATACGCAGTATTTT; cdr3_aa: CASSQEQGSTDTQYF
clone_size: NA; d_call: NA; j_call: TRBJ2-2; v_call: TRBV5-1; cdr3_nt: TGCGCCAGCAGCAGATTAGGGGGAGACACCGGGGAGCTGTTTTTT; cdr3_aa: CASSRLGGDTGELFF
clone_size: NA; d_call: TRBD1; j_call: TRBJ1-4; v_call: TRBV29-1; cdr3_nt: TGCAGCGCGGGGACAGACGGAACTAATGAAAAACTGTTTTTT; cdr3_aa: CSAGTDGTNEKLFF
clone_size: NA; d_call: NA; j_call: TRBJ1-5; v_call: TRBV28; cdr3_nt: TGTGCCAGCAGTTACGATTCGTCCCAGCATTTT; cdr3_aa: CASSYDSSQHF
clone_size: NA; d_call: NA; j_call: TRBJ2-7; v_call: TRBV29-1; cdr3_nt: TGCAGCATCCTGGCGGACAACTCCTACGAGCAGTACTTC; cdr3_aa: CSILADNSYEQYF
clone_size: NA; d_call: NA; j_call: TRBJ1-5; v_call: TRBV7-2; cdr3_nt: TGTGCCAGCAGTACAGGCACTTTACAGCCCCAGCATTTT; cdr3_aa: CASSTGTLQPQHF
clone_size: NA; d_call: NA; j_call: TRBJ2-5; v_call: TRBV11-2; cdr3_nt: TGTGCCAGCAGCTTACACGAGACCCAGTACTTC; cdr3_aa: CASSLHETQYF
clone_size: NA; d_call: NA; j_call: TRBJ2-5; v_call: TRBV7-2; cdr3_nt: TGTGCCATTTCCGGCCCTTACCCGGAGACCCAGTACTTC; cdr3_aa: CAISGPYPETQYF
clone_size: few; d_call: TRBD1; j_call: TRBJ1-1; v_call: TRBV29-1; cdr3_nt: TGCAGCGGGGGACAGGGGGCGACTGAAGCTTTCTTT; cdr3_aa: CSGGQGATEAFF
clone_size: NA; d_call: NA; j_call: TRBJ2-4; v_call: TRBV29-1; cdr3_nt: TGCAGCGTGGGGTCGATGCAGGTTTCGAGCATTCAGTACTTC; cdr3_aa: CSVGSMQVSSIQYF
clone_size: NA; d_call: TRBD1; j_call: TRBJ2-5; v_call: TRBV9; cdr3_nt: TGTGCCAGCAGCGTTTGGGTCAGGGGGGAGACCCAGTACTTC; cdr3_aa: CASSVWVRGETQYF
clone_size: few; d_call: TRBD2; j_call: TRBJ2-1; v_call: TRBV18; cdr3_nt: TGTGCCAGCTCACCACCAAGTAGCGGGGGGGCCCGGGAGCAGTTCTTC; cdr3_aa: CASSPPSSGGAREQFF
clone_size: NA; d_call: NA; j_call: TRBJ1-1; v_call: TRBV2; cdr3_nt: TGTGCCAGCAGTGAGGCAGGGGAAACTGAAGCTTTCTTT; cdr3_aa: CASSEAGETEAFF
clone_size: NA; d_call: NA; j_call: TRBJ2-3; v_call: TRBV25-1; cdr3_nt: TGTGCCAGCAGTGGGGCCTCGTTAGATACGCAGTATTTT; cdr3_aa: CASSGASLDTQYF
clone_size: NA; d_call: NA; j_call: TRBJ1-2; v_call: TRBV6-5; cdr3_nt: TGTGCCAGCAGTTATACTAGGGGAGGCGGCTATGGCTACACCTTC; cdr3_aa: CASSYTRGGGYGYTF
clone_size: NA; d_call: NA; j_call: TRBJ2-3; v_call: TRBV6-5; cdr3_nt: TGTGCCAGCAGGCAGACGACAGATACGCAGTATTTT; cdr3_aa: CASRQTTDTQYF
clone_size: NA; d_call: NA; j_call: TRBJ2-1; v_call: TRBV29-1; cdr3_nt: TGCAGCGTACGTGTAGGGGGAGATGAGCAGTTCTTC; cdr3_aa: CSVRVGGDEQFF
clone_size: NA; d_call: TRBD1; j_call: TRBJ2-5; v_call: TRBV27; cdr3_nt: TGTGCCAGCAGTCCCTTAAGCTGGGCAGGGGGCGATGGGACCCAGTACTTC; cdr3_aa: CASSPLSWAGGDGTQYF
clone_size: NA; d_call: NA; j_call: TRBJ2-5; v_call: TRBV27; cdr3_nt: TGTGCCAGCAGTCCCATATATGGAGGTCCAGAGACCCAGTACTTC; cdr3_aa: CASSPIYGGPETQYF
clone_size: few; d_call: NA; j_call: TRBJ2-3; v_call: TRBV29-1; cdr3_nt: TGCAGCGTTCACCCGTCGACAGATACGCAGTATTTT; cdr3_aa: CSVHPSTDTQYF
clone_size: few; d_call: NA; j_call: TRBJ1-4; v_call: TRBV9; cdr3_nt: TGTGCCAGCAGCGTTGGAATTACAACTAATGAAAAACTGTTTTTT; cdr3_aa: CASSVGITTNEKLFF
clone_size: NA; d_call: NA; j_call: TRBJ2-3; v_call: TRBV27; cdr3_nt: TGTGCCAGCAGTTTAAACTGGGGGCGGACAGATACGCAGTATTTT; cdr3_aa: CASSLNWGRTDTQYF